These 18 T cell receptor beta chains were all obtained from the same sample, sequenced in a study of shared clonotypes between healthy human individuals. Repertoires were generated with immunoSEQ multiplex PCR, while TCRdb's copy carries only in-frame clones and drops some. Altogether around 990,000 clones are present, 70% to 85% being singletons, with the ten largest covering approximately 0.9%. Sequencing was performed on memory CD4+ T cells from PBMCs. Noted subset: CD45RA-negative fraction. All receptors derive from a man between 18 and 35 years old in good health. Some clones in this sample may be carry-over from other donors' samples.

The chain couples TRBV4-3 to TRBJ2-3, with 9 bases fitting TRBD1. From germline, CDR1 is LGHNA and CDR2 YSLEER. The CDR3 sequence is 17 residues long. V dropped 6 bases and J dropped 4; count of bases not matched to a gene: 14. The CDR3 DNA follows: TGCGCCAGCAGTCCGTATCGGGACAGGGATGGGGCAGATACGCAGTATTTT. The encoded protein is CASSPYRDRDGADTQYF.

The gene calls are TRBV29-1 and TRBJ1-2; 11 bases map to TRBD1. After removal of 7 bases from V and 4 bases from J, the junction contained 5 bases not matched to a gene. The CDR3 contains 13 residues. Germline CDR1 and CDR2: SQVTM and ANQGSEA. The CDR3 bases are TGCAGCGCTCGGACAGGGGGCAGCTATGGCTACACCTTC. Translated, it gives CSARTGGSYGYTF.

The chain uses TRBV28 and TRBJ2-7, with 10 bases lining up with TRBD1. Germline lookup yields CDR1 MDHEN and CDR2 SYDVKM. This CDR3 comprises 16 residues. The ends lost 3 bases at V and 0 bases at J; junction bases unmatched: 5. The CDR3 DNA sequence: TGTGCCAGCAGTTTGGGGGGGACAGGGGCCTCCTACGAGCAGTACTTC. Its protein product is CASSLGGTGASYEQYF.

V gene TRBV4-1 combines with J gene TRBJ1-4, with 7 bases matching TRBD1. Germline V CDR1 and CDR2: MGHRA, YSYEKL. The CDR3 runs 13 residues. The V and J ends lost 4 bases and 8 bases, in that order; junction bases with no gene match: 4. The chain's CDR3 is CASSRQGREKLFF. The CDR3 nucleotides read TGCGCCAGCAGCCGACAGGGACGGGAAAAACTGTTTTTT.

This clone was recorded once. The chain recombines TRBV28 with TRBJ2-5; D not resolved. Trimming removed 2 bases at V and 7 bases at J, with 17 bases between. Germline loops: CDR1 MDHEN, CDR2 SYDVKM. The CDR3 is made up of 15 amino acids. The CDR3 loop reads CASSLAAQGGVTQYF. The CDR3 region has the DNA TGTGCCAGCAGTTTAGCGGCGCAAGGTGGGGTGACCCAGTACTTC.

The V call is TRBV28, the J call TRBJ1-1; 7 bases are a match to TRBD1. The J segment lost 5 bases and the V segment lost 7 bases, leaving 4 bases of the junction unmatched. Germline values: CDR1 MDHEN, CDR2 SYDVKM. The CDR3 length is 12 residues. As DNA, the CDR3 is TGTGCCAGCACCGACAGGGAGACTGAAGCTTTCTTT. Its translation: CASTDRETEAFF.

This clone was counted a single time. This CDR3 is CASSLGERHQPQHF. CDR3 nucleotide sequence: TGTGCCAGCAGCTTAGGGGAGAGGCATCAGCCCCAGCATTTT. The chain links TRBV7-9 to TRBJ1-5; D remains ambiguous. Germline CDR1 SEHNR, CDR2 FQNEAQ (reference sequence). The CDR3 is 14 residues long. V was clipped by 1 base and J by 5 bases, with 9 bases between them.

This clone has only one observation. The V gene is TRBV28, the J gene TRBJ2-7; TRBD2 matches 7 bases. The trim removed 7 bases at V and 6 bases at J, leaving 12 bases unmatched. Germline V gene lookup returns CDR1 MDHEN and CDR2 SYDVKM. This CDR3 comprises 14 residues. For the CDR3, the DNA is TGTGCCAGCATTCTGGGCGGGAGAGTCGGCGAGCAGTACTTC. Amino acid sequence: CASILGGRVGEQYF.

The chain joins TRBV19 to TRBJ2-5; no clear D. V was clipped by 2 bases and J by 4 bases, with 32 bases between them. From germline, CDR1 is LNHDA and CDR2 SQIVND (reference sequence). The CDR3 contains 21 residues. CDR3 loop: CASSITGRLSVRVWLRETQYF. In DNA, the CDR3 is TGTGCCAGTAGTATAACCGGGCGTTTGTCGGTTCGGGTTTGGCTTAGAGAGACCCAGTACTTC.

The rearrangement joins TRBV5-6 to TRBJ2-1; D is ambiguous. The germline V gene encodes CDR1 SGHDT and CDR2 YYEEEE. The CDR3 runs 16 residues. V lost 4 bases to trimming and J lost 2 bases, with 16 bases between them. The CDR3 spells CASSLGGSFTYNEQFF. The CDR3 bases are TGTGCCAGCAGCCTGGGTGGGTCGTTTACCTACAATGAGCAGTTCTTC.

This chain joins TRBV6-6 and TRBJ1-2; 7 bases agree with TRBD1. The junction had 5 bases not matched to a gene; V was cut back by 8 bases and J by 2 bases. The CDR3 is made up of 13 amino acids. The germline gives CDR1 MNHNY, CDR2 SVGAGI (reference sequence). The CDR3 spells CASRKGQNYGYTF. The CDR3 region has the DNA TGTGCCAGCCGGAAGGGACAGAACTATGGCTACACCTTC.

The V call is TRBV27, the J call TRBJ1-5; D is possibly TRBD1 (5 bases). The V and J ends lost 6 bases and 7 bases respectively, with 22 bases between them. The CDR3 is 16 amino acids. The germline V gene has CDR1 MNHEY and CDR2 SMNVEV (reference sequence). Here the CDR3 DNA reads TGTGCCAGCAGGAAAATCACCGGGACCCCGTGGCAGCCCCAGCATTTT. It translates to CASRKITGTPWQPQHF.

The chain is built from TRBV7-8 and TRBJ2-3, with D perhaps matching TRBD2 (6 bases). V gave up 5 bases and J gave up 0 bases, with 15 bases separating them. The CDR3 is 16 residues long. The V gene's germline CDR1 is SGHVS and CDR2 FQNEAQ. CDR3 in DNA: TGTGCCAGCAGCCCTTTCGGGAGCGCTAGCACAGATACGCAGTATTTT. Translation: CASSPFGSASTDTQYF.

About this clone: This likely reflects a read error, since a far larger clone is one base away. The same CDR3 can be traced to other DNA sequences in this sample. This rearrangement joins TRBV6-6 to TRBJ2-7, with 9 bases lining up with TRBD1. This CDR3 comprises 15 residues. Germline V lookup: CDR1 MNHNY, CDR2 SVGAGI (reference sequence). With 2 bases clipped from V and 3 bases from J, the junction kept 5 bases outside the gene matches. In nucleotides, the CDR3 is TGTGCCAGCAGTTACCCAGGACAGGGGAACTACGAGCAGTACTTC. As protein: CASSYPGQGNYEQYF.

This rearrangement joins TRBV7-6 to TRBJ2-5; D assignment may be TRBD1 or TRBD2 (5 bases each). Germline-derived CDR1 and CDR2 are SGHVS and FNYEAQ. CDR3 length equals 15 residues. The V end lost 5 bases, the J end lost 7 bases, and 20 bases lay between the germline ends. The CDR3 sequence is CASSQEDGASGTQYF. As DNA, the CDR3 is TGTGCCAGCAGCCAAGAGGACGGGGCCAGCGGGACCCAGTACTTC.

The rearrangement links TRBV6-5 to TRBJ2-7, with 8 bases aligning to TRBD1. The V gene's germline CDR1 is MNHEY and CDR2 SVGAGI. The CDR3 runs to 14 residues. J gave up 10 bases and V 6 bases, and 14 bases lay outside the gene matches. The CDR3 here is CASRVDRGGLEQYF. CDR3 DNA: TGTGCCAGCAGGGTCGACAGGGGCGGCTTAGAACAGTACTTC.

This clone was recorded at least ten times. The J gene is TRBJ1-2, the V gene TRBV6-5; a possible D gene is TRBD1 (5 bases). V gave up 3 bases and J gave up 2 bases, with 13 bases separating them. The V gene's germline CDR1 is MNHEY and CDR2 SVGAGI. The CDR3 is 15 amino acids. The CDR3, as DNA: TGTGCCAGCAGTTATGGATTGGGGGGGAACTATGGCTACACCTTC. It codes for CASSYGLGGNYGYTF.

CDR3 DNA sequence: TGTGCCAGCAGCGTAGTCCCTAGCGGGAAAAACATTCAGTACTTC. Protein: CASSVVPSGKNIQYF. The rearrangement uses TRBV9 and TRBJ2-4; 8 bases line up with TRBD2. From germline, CDR1 is SGDLS and CDR2 YYNGEE. V shed 0 bases, J shed 4 bases, and the junction held 3 bases outside the gene matches. The CDR3 consists of 15 residues.